In its sample, the clone carrying this T cell receptor (beta chain) was seen a few times. The assay was immunoSEQ multiplex PCR, and TCRdb's table has in-frame clones only and misses some. The sample has 85,000 to 100,000 clones, roughly four fifths seen once. Described time point: after dendritic cell vaccination, including at tumor progression/relapse. These data come from a study of glioma-infiltrating T cells after dendritic cell vaccination. Germline loops: CDR1 MGHRA, CDR2 YSYEKL. V gave up 1 base and J gave up 7 bases, with 14 bases separating them. The length of the CDR3 is 16 residues. The rearrangement links TRBV4-1 to TRBJ1-6; D is undetermined. The material sequenced was blood, taken after dendritic cell vaccination. The receptor was derived from a human donor with glioblastoma. The CDR3 coding sequence is TGCGCCAGCAGCCAAGCTAACGGGTTAGGCAATTCACCCCTCCACTTT. It is translated as CASSQANGLGNSPLHF.